The clone carrying this T cell receptor (beta chain) was detected a few times. With V trimmed by 3 bases and J by 5 bases, 5 bases remained unmatched. CDR3 length: 14 amino acids. Germline-derived CDR1 and CDR2 are SEHNR and FQNEAQ (reference sequence). This sample is part of a study of T-cell memory formation after mild COVID-19. TCRdb analysed the 5' RACE reads with MiXCR anew, one entry per CDR3 protein. The profile shows roughly 45,000 distinct CDR3 sequences, 25% to 35% of them singletons. The gene calls are TRBV7-9 and TRBJ2-3, with TRBD2 identical over 7 bases. Sample: PBMCs or a T cell subset sorted from them (not recorded which). The TCR comes from a man between 18 and 29 years old who had mild COVID-19 (a few samples of this study predate the infection). Cell type and time point are not known. CDR3 DNA sequence: TGTGCCAGCAGCTTTGGGCCTAGCGGAGATACGCAGTATTTT. Encoded protein: CASSFGPSGDTQYF.